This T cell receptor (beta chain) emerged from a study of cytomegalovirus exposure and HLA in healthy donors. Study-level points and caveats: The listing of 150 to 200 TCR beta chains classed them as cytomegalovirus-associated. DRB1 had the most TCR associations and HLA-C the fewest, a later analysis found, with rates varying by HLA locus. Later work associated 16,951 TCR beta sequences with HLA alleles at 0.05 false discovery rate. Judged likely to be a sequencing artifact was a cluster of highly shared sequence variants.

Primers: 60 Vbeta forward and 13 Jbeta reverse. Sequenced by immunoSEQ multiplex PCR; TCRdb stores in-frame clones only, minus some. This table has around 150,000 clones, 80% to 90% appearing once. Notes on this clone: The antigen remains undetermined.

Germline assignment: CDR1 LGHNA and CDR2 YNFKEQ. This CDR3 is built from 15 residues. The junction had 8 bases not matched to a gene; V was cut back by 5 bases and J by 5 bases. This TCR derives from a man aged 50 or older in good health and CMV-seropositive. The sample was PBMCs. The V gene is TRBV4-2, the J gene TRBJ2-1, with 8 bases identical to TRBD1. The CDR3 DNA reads TGTGCCAGCAGCTCCGGGCAGGGGGCAAACAATGAGCAGTTCTTC. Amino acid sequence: CASSSGQGANNEQFF.